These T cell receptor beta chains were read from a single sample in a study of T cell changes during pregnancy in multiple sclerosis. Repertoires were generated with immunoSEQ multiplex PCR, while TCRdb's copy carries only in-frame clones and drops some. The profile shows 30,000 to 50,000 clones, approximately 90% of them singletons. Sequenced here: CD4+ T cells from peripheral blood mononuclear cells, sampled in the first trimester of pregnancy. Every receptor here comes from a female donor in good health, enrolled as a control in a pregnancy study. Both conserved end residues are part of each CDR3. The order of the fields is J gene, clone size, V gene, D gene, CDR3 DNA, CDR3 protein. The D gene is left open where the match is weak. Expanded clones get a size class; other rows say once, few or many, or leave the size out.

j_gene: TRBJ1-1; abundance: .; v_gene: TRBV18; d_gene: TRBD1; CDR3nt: TGTGCCAGCTCGGCAGGGGGCTTTACTGAAGCTTTCTTT; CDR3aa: CASSAGGFTEAFF
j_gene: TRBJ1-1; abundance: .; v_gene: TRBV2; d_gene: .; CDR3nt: TGTGCCAGCCAAACCCCCCGGGAAAGCACTGAAGCTTTCTTT; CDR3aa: CASQTPRESTEAFF
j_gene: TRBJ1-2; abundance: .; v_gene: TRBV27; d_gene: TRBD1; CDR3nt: TGTGCCAGCAGTTTTTTTAGGGGACAGGGTTTGGGTGGCTACACCTTC; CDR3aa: CASSFFRGQGLGGYTF
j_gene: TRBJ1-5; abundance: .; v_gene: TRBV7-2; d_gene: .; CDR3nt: TGTGCCAGCAGCGCGACCGTACAGGGCCAGCCCCAGCATTTT; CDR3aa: CASSATVQGQPQHF
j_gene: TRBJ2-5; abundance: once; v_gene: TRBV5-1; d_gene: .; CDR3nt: TGCGCCAGCAGCTCCACCTTAGCGCCCCAAGAGACCCAGTACTTC; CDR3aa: CASSSTLAPQETQYF
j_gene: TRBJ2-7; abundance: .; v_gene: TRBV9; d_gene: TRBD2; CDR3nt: TGTGCCAGCAGCGTAGCACTAGCGGGGAGCCCCTACGAGCAGTACTTC; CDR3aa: CASSVALAGSPYEQYF
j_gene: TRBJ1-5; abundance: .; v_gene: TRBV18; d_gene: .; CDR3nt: TGTGCCAGCTCTCCCACTGCAGGTAATAGCAATCAGCCCCAGCATTTT; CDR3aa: CASSPTAGNSNQPQHF
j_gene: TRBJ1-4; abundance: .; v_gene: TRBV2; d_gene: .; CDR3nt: TGTGCCAGCAGTGGTGTACAATTGAATGAAAAACTGTTTTTT; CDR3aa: CASSGVQLNEKLFF
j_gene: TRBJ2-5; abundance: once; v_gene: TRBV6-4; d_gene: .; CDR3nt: TGTGCCAGCAGTGACTCGGAGGGGACGACCCAGTACTTC; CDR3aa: CASSDSEGTTQYF
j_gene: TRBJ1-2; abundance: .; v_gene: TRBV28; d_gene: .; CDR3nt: TGTGCCAGCAGTCGAGGCTATGGCTACACCTTC; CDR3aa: CASSRGYGYTF
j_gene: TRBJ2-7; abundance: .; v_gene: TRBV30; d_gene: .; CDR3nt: TGTGCCTGGAGTGAGCAGGCCTACGAGCAGTACTTC; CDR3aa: CAWSEQAYEQYF
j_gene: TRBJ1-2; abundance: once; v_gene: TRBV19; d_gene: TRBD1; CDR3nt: TGTGCCAGTACAAGTCCAGGGGGCAACGTAAACTATGGCTACACCTTC; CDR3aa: CASTSPGGNVNYGYTF
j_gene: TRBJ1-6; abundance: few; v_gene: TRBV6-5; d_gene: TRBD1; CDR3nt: TGTGCCAGCACTAGCAGGGGGCTCTTTTCACCCCTCCACTTT; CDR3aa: CASTSRGLFSPLHF
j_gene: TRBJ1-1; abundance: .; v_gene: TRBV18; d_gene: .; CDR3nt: TGTGCCAGCTCCCCTAACGGGAACACTGAAGCTTTCTTT; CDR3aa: CASSPNGNTEAFF
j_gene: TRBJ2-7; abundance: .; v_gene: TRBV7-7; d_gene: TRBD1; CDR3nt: TGTGCTAGCAGCGCGGGACAGGGTTTCTACGAGCAGTACTTC; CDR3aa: CASSAGQGFYEQYF
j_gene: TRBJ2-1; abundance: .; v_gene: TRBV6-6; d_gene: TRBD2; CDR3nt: TGTGCCAGCAGTGCTCCCGGGGGGGGAAACAATGAGCAGTTCTTC; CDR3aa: CASSAPGGGNNEQFF
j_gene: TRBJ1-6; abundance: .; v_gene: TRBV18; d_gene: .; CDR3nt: TGTGCCAGCTTGGGACAAAGGAATTCACCCCTCCACTTT; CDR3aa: CASLGQRNSPLHF
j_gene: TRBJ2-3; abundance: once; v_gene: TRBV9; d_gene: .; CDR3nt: TGTGCCAGCAGCGGGGGCCCACCGGGGGGCCCGGGAGATACGCAGTATTTT; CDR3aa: CASSGGPPGGPGDTQYF
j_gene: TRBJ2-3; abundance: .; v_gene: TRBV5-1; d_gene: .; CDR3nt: TGCGCCAGCAGCTCTGGGGGGTACACAGATACGCAGTATTTT; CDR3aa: CASSSGGYTDTQYF
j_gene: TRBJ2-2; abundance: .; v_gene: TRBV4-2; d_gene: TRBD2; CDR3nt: TGTGCCAGCAGCCAAGCACTAGCGGGGGGCAACACCGGGGAGCTGTTTTTT; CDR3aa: CASSQALAGGNTGELFF
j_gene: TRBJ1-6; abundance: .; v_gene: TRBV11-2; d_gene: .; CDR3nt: TGTGCCAGCAGCTCCTCGGGCCAGTGGGAGAATTCACCCCTCCACTTT; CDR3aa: CASSSSGQWENSPLHF
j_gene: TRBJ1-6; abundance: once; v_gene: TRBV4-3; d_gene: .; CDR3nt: TGCGCCAGCAGCCAAGTAGCATGGGCGAGGGAGGCGTCACCCCTCCACTTT; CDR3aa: CASSQVAWAREASPLHF